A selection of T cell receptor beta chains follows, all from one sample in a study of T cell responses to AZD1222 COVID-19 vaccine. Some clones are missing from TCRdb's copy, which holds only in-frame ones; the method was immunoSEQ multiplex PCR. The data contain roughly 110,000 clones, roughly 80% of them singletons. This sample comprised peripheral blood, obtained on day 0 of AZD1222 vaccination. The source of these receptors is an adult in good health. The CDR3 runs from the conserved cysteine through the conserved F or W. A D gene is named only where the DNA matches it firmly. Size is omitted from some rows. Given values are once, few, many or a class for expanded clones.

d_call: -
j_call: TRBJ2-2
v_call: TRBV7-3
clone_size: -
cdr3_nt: TGTGCCAGCAGCCGTCCGGCGGGGACGGGCACCGGGGAGCTGTTTTTT
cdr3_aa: CASSRPAGTGTGELFF

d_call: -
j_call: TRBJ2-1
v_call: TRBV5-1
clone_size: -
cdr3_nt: TGCGCCAGCAGAGGGGTCTCGGGGAGGAATGAGCAGTTCTTC
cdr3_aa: CASRGVSGRNEQFF

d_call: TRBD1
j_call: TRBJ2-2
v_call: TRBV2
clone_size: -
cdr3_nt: TGTGCCAGGGGACAGGGGTCCACCGGGGAGCTGTTTTTT
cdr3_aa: CARGQGSTGELFF

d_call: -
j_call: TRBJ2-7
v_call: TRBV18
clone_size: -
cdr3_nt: TGTGCCAGCTCACCAACTACCGGGACGCCGATCGAGCAGTACTTC
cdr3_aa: CASSPTTGTPIEQYF

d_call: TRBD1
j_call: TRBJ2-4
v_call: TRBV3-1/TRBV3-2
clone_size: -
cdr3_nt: TGTGCCAGCAGCCTGACGGACAGGGGGTTTCAGTACTTC
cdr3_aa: CASSLTDRGFQYF

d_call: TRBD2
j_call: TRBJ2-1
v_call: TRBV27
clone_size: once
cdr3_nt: TGTGCCAGCAGTTCCTCTCTCGGGAGGGAGAGTGGGAATGAGCAGTTCTTC
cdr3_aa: CASSSSLGRESGNEQFF

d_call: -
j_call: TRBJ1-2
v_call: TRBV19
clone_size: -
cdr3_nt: TGTGCCAGTAGTCAGCAACAGGTTTCCTATGGCTACACCTTC
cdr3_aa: CASSQQQVSYGYTF

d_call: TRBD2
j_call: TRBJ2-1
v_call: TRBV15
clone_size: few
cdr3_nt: TGTGCCACCCGGGAGGTCTCGGGACCGACCTACAATGAGCAGTTCTTC
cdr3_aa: CATREVSGPTYNEQFF

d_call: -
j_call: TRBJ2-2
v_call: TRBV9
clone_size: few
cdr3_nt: TGTGCCAGCAGCCCCCCCACCGGGGAGCTGTTTTTT
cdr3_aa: CASSPPTGELFF

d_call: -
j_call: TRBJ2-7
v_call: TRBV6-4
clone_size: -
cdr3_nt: TGTGCCAGCAGTGAGGCGGCGGGAAATTACGAGCAGTACTTC
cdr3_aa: CASSEAAGNYEQYF

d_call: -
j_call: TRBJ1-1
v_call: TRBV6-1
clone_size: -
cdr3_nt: TGTGCCAGCTATCTGTCGGACGGGAACACTGAAGCTTTCTTT
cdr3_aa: CASYLSDGNTEAFF

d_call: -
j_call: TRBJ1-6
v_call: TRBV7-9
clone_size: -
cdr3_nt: TGTGCCAGCAGCTTAGGAGCAGGGGACACCTCACCCCTCCACTTT
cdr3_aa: CASSLGAGDTSPLHF

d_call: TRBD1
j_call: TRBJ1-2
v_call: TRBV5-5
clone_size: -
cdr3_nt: TGTGCCAGCAGTTCGGGACAGGGTCAAAACTATGGCTACACCTTC
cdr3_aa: CASSSGQGQNYGYTF

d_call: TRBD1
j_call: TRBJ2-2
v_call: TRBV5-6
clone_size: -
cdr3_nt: TGTGCCAGTCTCGGACAGGGCATCACCGGGGAGCTGTTTTTT
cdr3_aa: CASLGQGITGELFF

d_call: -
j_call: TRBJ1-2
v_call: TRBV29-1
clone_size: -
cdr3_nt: TGCAGCGTTGAAGAGTCCCGGAGCTACACCTTC
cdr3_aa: CSVEESRSYTF

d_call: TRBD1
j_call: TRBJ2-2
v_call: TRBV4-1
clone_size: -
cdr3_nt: TGCGCCAGCAGCCACGGGACAGGGTTCCCCTCAAACACCGGGGAGCTGTTTTTT
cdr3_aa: CASSHGTGFPSNTGELFF

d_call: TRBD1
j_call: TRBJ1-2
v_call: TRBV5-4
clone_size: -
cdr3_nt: TGTGCCAGCAGCTCCCGGACAGGGAGTCAGGGCTACACCTTC
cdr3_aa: CASSSRTGSQGYTF

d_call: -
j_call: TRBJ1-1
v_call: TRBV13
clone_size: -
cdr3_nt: TGTGCCAGCAGCCCCCAGCTGAACACTGAAGCTTTCTTT
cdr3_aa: CASSPQLNTEAFF

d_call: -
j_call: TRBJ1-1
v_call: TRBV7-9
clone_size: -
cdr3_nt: TGTGCCAGCAGCTTAGGGACCCTGCGGGCTGAAGCTTTCTTT
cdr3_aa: CASSLGTLRAEAFF

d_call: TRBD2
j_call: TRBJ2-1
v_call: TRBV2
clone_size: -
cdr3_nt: TGTGCCAGCAGTTCGATAGCGGGAAATGAGCAGTTCTTC
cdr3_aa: CASSSIAGNEQFF

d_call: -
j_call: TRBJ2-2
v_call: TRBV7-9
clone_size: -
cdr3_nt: TGTGCCAGCAGCTTAGGGGAGGCAAGCAGGGAAAGAACCGGGGAGCTGTTTTTT
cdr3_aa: CASSLGEASRERTGELFF

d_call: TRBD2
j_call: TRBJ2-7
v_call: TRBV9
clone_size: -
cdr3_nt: TGTGCCAGCAGCTTGGGGACTAGCGGTACTTACGAGCAGTACTTC
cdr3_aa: CASSLGTSGTYEQYF

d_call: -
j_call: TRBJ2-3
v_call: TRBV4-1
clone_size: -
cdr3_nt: TGCGCCAGCAGCCCGCAACTGGGGACCTCGGGAGCAGATACGCAGTATTTT
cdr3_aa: CASSPQLGTSGADTQYF